The 15 T cell receptor beta chains below were found in one sample sequenced in a study of cytomegalovirus exposure and HLA in healthy donors. The PCR made use of 60 Vbeta and 13 Jbeta primers. Method: immunoSEQ multiplex PCR; TCRdb's copy keeps in-frame clones and lacks some. The data hold roughly 230,000 clones, with around 90% observed a single time. Sequences were obtained from PBMCs. Every receptor here comes from a girl aged 2-10 years in good health and CMV-seronegative.

The chain carries TRBV6-1 and TRBJ2-7; TRBD1 agrees at 12 bases. Trimming cost V 1 base and J 6 bases; bases outside gene matches: 4. The CDR3 is made up of 15 amino acids. Looked up from germline, CDR1 is MNHNS and CDR2 is SASEGT. The CDR3 nucleotides read TGTGCCAGCAGTGAAGGAGGGACAGGGGGCGCCGAGCAGTACTTC. This translates into CASSEGGTGGAEQYF.

The chain links TRBV5-6 to TRBJ1-2; TRBD1 agrees at 10 bases. The germline CDR1 and CDR2 sequences are SGHDT and YYEEEE. J was trimmed by 9 bases and V by 0 bases; bases with no gene match: 2. The CDR3 loop spans 13 amino acids. In nucleotides, the CDR3 is TGTGCCAGCAGCTTGGGGACAGGGGGAAGCTACACCTTC. Translation: CASSLGTGGSYTF.

The rearrangement uses TRBV27 and TRBJ2-3; TRBD2 aligns across 13 bases. CDR3 length: 18 amino acids. Germline V CDR1 and CDR2: MNHEY, SMNVEV (reference sequence). The ends lost 6 bases at V and 0 bases at J; junction bases unmatched: 9. The CDR3 bases are TGTGCCAGCAGCTACCGCGGGACTAGCGGGGTTAGCACAGATACGCAGTATTTT. Its protein product is CASSYRGTSGVSTDTQYF.

This chain uses TRBV10-3 with TRBJ1-2, with 8 positions matching TRBD1. V lost 5 bases and J lost 5; bases outside the gene matches: 10. The germline CDR1 and CDR2 sequences are ENHRY and SYGVKD. This CDR3 contains 15 residues. Here the CDR3 DNA reads TGTGCCATCAGTAGGGAGGACCAGGGGGCTTATGGCTACACCTTC. Amino acids: CAISREDQGAYGYTF.

This clone was seen once. J is TRBJ2-1 and V is TRBV27; 10 nucleotides agree with TRBD2. The germline gives CDR1 MNHEY, CDR2 SMNVEV (reference sequence). V was pared by 8 bases and J by 5 bases, with 6 bases of the junction left unmatched. CDR3 length: 14 residues. In DNA, the CDR3 is TGTGCCAGCGGTACTAGCGGGATCCACAATGAGCAGTTCTTC. Translation gives CASGTSGIHNEQFF.

The chain is built from TRBV5-1 and TRBJ2-1; possibly TRBD1 for D (6 bases). CDR3 length: 16 amino acids. V lost 4 bases and J lost 5, with 19 bases in between. CDR1 is SGHRS and CDR2 is YFSETQ in the germline V gene. The CDR3 is CASSGRGPGANNEQFF. In DNA, the CDR3 is TGCGCCAGCAGCGGCAGGGGCCCTGGGGCAAACAATGAGCAGTTCTTC.

This chain connects TRBV5-6 to TRBJ1-2; 8 positions agree with TRBD1. The V segment lost 4 bases and the J segment 0 bases; nucleotides outside the gene matches: 5. The CDR3 contains 15 residues. Germline-derived CDR1 and CDR2 are SGHDT and YYEEEE. In DNA, the CDR3 is TGTGCCAGCAGCGGGGAGACAGGGGCTAACTATGGCTACACCTTC. Translated, it gives CASSGETGANYGYTF. Full variable domain (rest looked up from reference TRBV5-6 and TRBJ1-2): DAGVTQSPTHLIKTRGQQVTLRCSPKSGHDTVSWYQQALGQGPQFIFQYYEEEERQRGNFPDRFSGHQFPNYSSELNVNALLLGDSALYLCASSGETGANYGYTFGSGTRLTVV.

The chain joins TRBV6-1 to TRBJ1-2, with TRBD1 identical over 7 bases. The V gene's germline CDR1 is MNHNS and CDR2 SASEGT. The CDR3 consists of 12 residues. Unmatched junction bases numbered 4, after V lost 6 bases and J lost 6 bases. This CDR3 is CASRQGWNGYTF. The CDR3 region has the DNA TGTGCCAGCAGACAGGGGTGGAATGGCTACACCTTC.

The rearrangement uses TRBV5-8 and TRBJ1-4; D remains unclear. V was pared by 6 bases and J by 6 bases, with 18 bases between. In germline, CDR1 is SGHTS, CDR2 YDEGEE. The CDR3 has 15 residues. Here the CDR3 reads CASNNPTRRDEKLFF. Here the CDR3 DNA reads TGTGCCAGCAACAATCCTACTCGGAGGGATGAAAAACTGTTTTTT.

This rearrangement joins TRBV19 to TRBJ1-2; tentative D call: TRBD1 (5 bases). The CDR3 contains 14 residues. Germline lookup yields CDR1 LNHDA and CDR2 SQIVND (reference sequence). Deletions cut 8 bases from V and 8 bases from J, with 21 bases between. CDR3 sequence reads: CASAPDDSLRGYTF. For the CDR3, the DNA is TGTGCCAGTGCCCCAGACGACAGTCTCAGGGGCTACACCTTC.

The V gene is TRBV19, the J gene TRBJ2-7; D unclear. The CDR3 is 13 amino acids. V was shortened by 1 base and J by 7 bases, with 11 bases between the two germline ends. From germline, CDR1 is LNHDA and CDR2 SQIVND (reference sequence). The CDR3 DNA follows: TGTGCCAGTAGTATAGTCCCGGGTCTTGAGCAGTACTTC. Amino acids: CASSIVPGLEQYF.

The V and J genes are TRBV27 and TRBJ2-5; D may be TRBD2 (5 bases). V was clipped by 0 bases and J by 3 bases, with 5 bases between them. The CDR3 runs 13 residues. Germline V gene lookup returns CDR1 MNHEY and CDR2 SMNVEV (reference sequence). This CDR3 reads CASSLSREETQYF. In DNA, the CDR3 is TGTGCCAGCAGTTTATCGAGGGAAGAGACCCAGTACTTC.

V and J are TRBV9 and TRBJ1-2, with 7 positions matching TRBD1. Germline CDR1 is SGDLS and CDR2 is YYNGEE. V lost 7 bases, J lost 3 bases, and 18 bases stayed unmatched. This CDR3 has 17 amino acids. The CDR3 region is CASSNPLGPGTDYGYTF. Written as DNA, the CDR3 is TGTGCCAGCTCCAACCCCCTGGGGCCCGGGACAGACTATGGCTACACCTTC.

The table lists this clone with a few counts. The chain links TRBV7-9 to TRBJ1-2; D is perhaps TRBD1 (5 bases). CDR3 length: 15 amino acids. CDR1 is SEHNR and CDR2 is FQNEAQ in the germline V gene (reference sequence). Trimming removed 1 base at V and 6 bases at J, with 15 bases between. CDR3 residues: CASSLDIGREDGYTF. The CDR3, as DNA: TGTGCCAGCAGCTTAGATATCGGCAGGGAGGATGGCTACACCTTC. Supplemented by reference TRBV7-9 and TRBJ1-2, the full variable domain reads DTGVSQNPRHKITKRGQNVTFRCDPISEHNRLYWYRQTLGQGPEFLTYFQNEAQLEKSRLLSDRFSAERPKGSFSTLEIQRTEQGDSAMYLCASSLDIGREDGYTFGSGTRLTVV.

V and J are TRBV30 and TRBJ1-1; D gene uncertain. This CDR3 spans 13 amino acids. In germline, CDR1 is GTSNPN, CDR2 SVGIG (reference sequence). V was cut by 3 bases and J by 6 bases, with 14 bases left in between. CDR3 DNA sequence: TGTGCCTGGAGACGGGGTTTTAGCTCTGAAGCTTTCTTT. Its translation: CAWRRGFSSEAFF. Supplemented by reference TRBV30 and TRBJ1-1, the full variable domain reads SQTIHQWPATLVQPVGSPLSLECTVEGTSNPNLYWYRQAAGRGLQLLFYSVGIGQISSEVPQNLSASRPQDRQFILSSKKLLLSDSGFYLCAWRRGFSSEAFFGQGTRLTVV.